A single sample is the source of the 11 T cell receptor beta chains below, sequenced in a study of blood T cell repertoires in COVID-19. Method: immunoSEQ multiplex PCR; TCRdb's copy keeps in-frame clones and lacks some. The sample records under 40,000 clones, roughly 94% being singletons. The sample comprised peripheral blood. These receptors came from a human donor with active COVID-19. The donor label of this sample is uncertain.

This chain connects TRBV7-7 to TRBJ2-2; TRBD1 aligns across 9 bases. Trimming removed 5 bases from V and 3 bases from J; junction bases left unmatched: 4. Germline V gene lookup returns CDR1 SSHAT and CDR2 FNYEAQ (reference sequence). This CDR3 spans 15 amino acids. DNA for the CDR3: TGTGCCAGCAGCATCCGACAGGGGGACACCGGGGAGCTGTTTTTT. It specifies CASSIRQGDTGELFF.

The chain joins TRBV6-5 to TRBJ1-6, with 7 bases aligning to TRBD1. The length of the CDR3 is 14 residues. Germline assignment: CDR1 MNHEY and CDR2 SVGAGI. V lost 6 bases, J lost 12 bases, and 11 bases stayed unmatched. This CDR3 reads CASSRGVGGEPLHF. The CDR3 DNA reads TGTGCCAGCAGCAGGGGGGTAGGCGGGGAACCCCTCCACTTT.

The chain joins TRBV7-9 to TRBJ2-5; 10 positions agree with TRBD2. Germline CDR1 is SEHNR and CDR2 is FQNEAQ (reference sequence). J was trimmed by 5 bases and V by 1 base; bases with no gene match: 10. CDR3 length: 17 amino acids. The CDR3 nucleotides are TGTGCCAGCAGCTTAGGAGGAGAAGCGGGAGGGTGGGAGACCCAGTACTTC. Its translation: CASSLGGEAGGWETQYF.

The chain carries TRBV9 and TRBJ1-3; D is ambiguous. Per germline, CDR1 SGDLS and CDR2 YYNGEE. Trimming cost V 4 bases and J 0 bases, with 11 bases left between them. The CDR3 is 15 residues long. Written as DNA, the CDR3 is TGTGCCAGCAGCCCTGGCCCCGTCTCTGGAAACACCATATATTTT. It is translated as CASSPGPVSGNTIYF.

The CDR3 loop is CASKPGSAKETQYF. CDR3 DNA: TGTGCCAGTAAGCCGGGGTCAGCTAAAGAGACCCAGTACTTC. V usage is TRBV11-2 and J usage is TRBJ2-5, with a weak D call TRBD2 (5 bases). The CDR3 consists of 14 residues. V shed 9 bases and J shed 3 bases, with 17 bases lying between them. Germline loops: CDR1 SGHAT, CDR2 FQNNGV.

The chain joins TRBV11-3 to TRBJ2-1, with 9 bases lining up with TRBD2. CDR3 length: 15 amino acids. J lost 5 bases, V lost 5 bases, and 7 bases had no gene match. Germline lookup yields CDR1 SGHNT and CDR2 YENEEA. CDR3 sequence: CASSPTSGPNNEQFF. DNA for the CDR3: TGTGCCAGCAGCCCGACTAGCGGACCCAACAATGAGCAGTTCTTC.

The chain joins TRBV25-1 to TRBJ1-2, with D possibly TRBD1 on 5 matching bases. CDR3 length: 12 amino acids. V shed 1 base and J shed 6 bases, with 6 bases lying between them. Germline V gene lookup returns CDR1 MGHDK and CDR2 SYGVNS. The CDR3: CASSELGDGYTF. Written as DNA, the CDR3 is TGTGCCAGCAGTGAATTAGGGGATGGCTACACCTTC.

The rearrangement uses TRBV10-1 and TRBJ1-1; tentatively, D is TRBD1 (6 bases). CDR1 and CDR2 (germline): WNHNN, SYGVQD (reference sequence). The CDR3 contains 13 residues. V shed 5 bases and J shed 5 bases, with 12 bases lying between them. The CDR3: CASSPGTITEAFF. The CDR3 DNA sequence: TGCGCCAGCAGTCCCGGGACAATAACTGAAGCTTTCTTT.

The V call is TRBV28, the J call TRBJ1-4, with 7 bases fitting TRBD1. V was pared by 6 bases and J by 3 bases, with 4 bases of the junction left unmatched. CDR1 and CDR2 (germline): MDHEN, SYDVKM. The CDR3 contains 14 residues. CDR3 residues: CASSPRGPNEKLFF. The CDR3 DNA is TGTGCCAGCAGCCCTAGGGGGCCTAATGAAAAACTGTTTTTT.

The genes are TRBV29-1 and TRBJ2-3; the match to TRBD1 covers 11 bases. Germline loops: CDR1 SQVTM, CDR2 ANQGSEA. V trimming: 6 bases; J trimming: 5 bases; junction bases outside the gene matches: 7. The CDR3 runs to 14 residues. CDR3 DNA: TGCAGCGTAGGGACAGGGGGGGGAGGAGATACGCAGTATTTT. It yields the protein CSVGTGGGGDTQYF.

This clone was observed once. The chain employs TRBV19 and TRBJ1-2, with TRBD1 identical over 7 bases. Germline V CDR1 and CDR2: LNHDA, SQIVND (reference sequence). This CDR3 comprises 12 residues. The trim removed 4 bases at V and 8 bases at J, leaving 4 bases unmatched. Here the CDR3 DNA reads TGTGCCAGTAGTAGGACAGGACAAGGCTACACCTTC. It translates to CASSRTGQGYTF.